A selection of T cell receptor beta chains follows, all from one sample in a study of cytomegalovirus exposure and HLA in healthy donors. Repertoires were generated with immunoSEQ multiplex PCR, while TCRdb's copy carries only in-frame clones and drops some. The table records approximately 210,000 clones, 82% of them present only once. The specimen sequenced was PBMCs. These TCRs come from a man aged 35 to 55 in good health and CMV-seropositive. CDR3s include the opening cysteine and the closing phenylalanine or tryptophan.

CDR3	V	J
CASSLGSNNEQFF	TRBV5-1	TRBJ2-1
CASSPQGENIQYF	TRBV18	TRBJ2-4
CAWSVRGPSTDTQYF	TRBV30	TRBJ2-3
CASSLSFGTGGSGELFF	TRBV27	TRBJ2-2
CASSEVSDQPQHF	TRBV6-5	TRBJ1-5
CASSHYSEQYF	TRBV4-2	TRBJ2-7
CAWAGTGGTEAFF	TRBV30	TRBJ1-1
CASSYLGGRAADTQYF	TRBV4-1	TRBJ2-3
CASSLDPRGPLAEAFF	TRBV11-2	TRBJ1-1
CASSLGGDITEAFF	TRBV9	TRBJ1-1
CASSAGQGFAGANVLTF	TRBV11-3	TRBJ2-6
CSVEDRRDRSGANVLTF	TRBV29-1	TRBJ2-6
CASSLLAPNPVAKNIQYF	TRBV27	TRBJ2-4